Listed below are T cell receptor beta chains from one sample, sequenced in a study of Graves' ophthalmopathy and Graves' hyperthyroidism. TCRdb reprocessed the multiplex PCR reads with MiXCR, giving one entry per CDR3 protein. In the table there are some 410,000 distinct CDR3 sequences, about 21% of which are singletons. The sample was peripheral blood. All receptors derive from a woman aged 18-35 years with stable Graves' hyperthyroidism. The CDR3 runs from the conserved cysteine through the conserved F or W. The order of the fields is D gene, J gene, V gene, clone size, CDR3 protein, CDR3 DNA. A D gene is named only where the DNA matches it firmly. Part of the rows lack a size; the others show once, few, many or a class for expanded clones.

>TRBD2|TRBJ2-5|TRBV20-1|.
CSAPTSGDRWETQYF
TGCAGTGCACCGACTAGCGGGGATCGTTGGGAGACCCAGTACTTC
>.|TRBJ1-2|TRBV20-1|few
CSARDGTRGYTF
TGCAGTGCTAGAGACGGGACACGGGGCTACACCTTC
>TRBD1|TRBJ1-1|TRBV11-2|.
CASVTWTGGFAEAFF
TGTGCCAGCGTTACCTGGACAGGGGGCTTCGCTGAAGCTTTCTTT
>TRBD1|TRBJ2-7|TRBV28|many
CASSPGQSPEQYF
TGTGCCAGCAGCCCGGGACAGAGTCCCGAGCAGTACTTC
>TRBD2|TRBJ2-7|TRBV6-2/TRBV6-3|many
CASRGLAGGPSYEQYF
TGTGCCAGCAGGGGACTAGCGGGAGGGCCTTCTTACGAGCAGTACTTC
>.|TRBJ2-7|TRBV7-2|many
CASSLARDSTEQYF
TGTGCCAGCAGCTTAGCCCGGGACTCCACCGAGCAGTACTTC
>.|TRBJ1-5|TRBV5-1|.
CAISLDGGSNQPQHF
TGCGCCATCAGCTTGGACGGAGGCAGCAATCAGCCCCAGCATTTT
>TRBD1|TRBJ1-2|TRBV7-2|.
CASSLAGTGGAYGYTF
TGTGCCAGCAGCTTAGCGGGGACAGGGGGAGCCTATGGCTACACCTTC
>TRBD2|TRBJ2-5|TRBV6-2/TRBV6-3|many
CASRRLAGALRQTQYF
TGTGCCAGCAGAAGACTAGCGGGAGCCCTTAGGCAGACCCAGTACTTC
>.|TRBJ2-4|TRBV7-9|many
CASSPSGDRNIQYF
TGTGCCAGCAGCCCTTCGGGGGACAGAAACATTCAGTACTTC
>.|TRBJ1-1|TRBV11-2|many
CASSLGGGGMNTEAFF
TGTGCCAGCAGCTTAGGAGGAGGGGGTATGAACACTGAAGCTTTCTTT
>TRBD1|TRBJ2-7|TRBV6-1|many
CAEGDSPYEQYF
TGTGCCGAGGGGGACAGTCCCTACGAGCAGTACTTC
>.|TRBJ2-2|TRBV20-1|.
CSATPGTNTGELFF
TGCAGTGCAACGCCGGGGACGAACACCGGGGAGCTGTTTTTT
>TRBD2|TRBJ2-2|TRBV7-3|many
CASSLKGGGRGTGELFF
TGTGCCAGCAGCTTAAAAGGAGGCGGGAGGGGCACCGGGGAGCTGTTTTTT
>TRBD2|TRBJ2-4|TRBV7-4|many
CASSRTSGPQYF
TGTGCCAGCAGCCGGACTAGCGGGCCGCAGTACTTC
>.|TRBJ1-3|TRBV6-5|many
CASSSNNGGGGNTIYF
TGTGCCAGCAGTTCCAACAATGGGGGAGGTGGAAACACCATATATTTT
>.|TRBJ2-5|TRBV20-1|.
CSARTPAGAAETQYF
TGCAGTGCTAGAACACCCGCTGGGGCGGCGGAGACCCAGTACTTC
>TRBD1|TRBJ2-2|TRBV5-1|few
CASSSLFDRGDTGELFF
TGCGCCAGCAGCTCTCTATTTGACAGGGGAGACACCGGGGAGCTGTTTTTT
>TRBD2|TRBJ2-2|TRBV7-3|many
CASSFAGGNTGELFF
TGTGCCAGCAGCTTTGCGGGAGGTAACACCGGGGAGCTGTTTTTT
>.|TRBJ1-1|TRBV11-2|many
CASSLAGGVTEAFF
TGTGCCAGCAGCTTAGCGGGGGGGGTCACTGAAGCTTTCTTT
>.|TRBJ1-2|TRBV28|few
CATGMGPRYGYTF
TGTGCCACCGGTATGGGGCCGAGATATGGCTACACCTTC
>.|TRBJ2-7|TRBV5-1|many
CASSLTDRPYEQYF
TGCGCCAGCAGCTTGACGGACAGACCTTACGAGCAGTACTTC
>.|TRBJ2-7|TRBV27|once
CASSLRVDYEQYF
TGTGCCAGCAGTTTGAGAGTGGACTACGAGCAGTACTTC
>.|TRBJ1-1|TRBV5-1|many
CASSLVVGSGHLNTEAFF
TGCGCCAGCAGCTTGGTCGTTGGGTCGGGACACTTGAACACTGAAGCTTTCTTT
>TRBD1|TRBJ2-2|TRBV2|.
CASSRDRGYGELFF
TGTGCCAGCAGTCGGGACAGGGGGTACGGGGAGCTGTTTTTT
>.|TRBJ2-7|TRBV20-1|.
CSARDSAGAWYEQYF
TGCAGTGCTAGAGATTCCGCGGGGGCTTGGTACGAGCAGTACTTC
>TRBD1|TRBJ2-7|TRBV27|many
CASSLSATGVYYEQYF
TGTGCCAGCAGTTTATCTGCGACAGGGGTTTACTACGAGCAGTACTTC
>.|TRBJ2-7|TRBV7-3|many
CASSPSNRDLSYEQYF
TGTGCCAGCAGCCCCTCCAACCGGGACTTATCCTACGAGCAGTACTTC
>.|TRBJ2-7|TRBV7-7|many
CASSRDSLGEQYF
TGTGCTAGCAGCCGGGACTCCCTGGGGGAGCAGTACTTC
>.|TRBJ1-2|TRBV30|few
CAWRGFAQSGGYTF
TGTGCCTGGAGAGGGTTCGCACAGAGCGGCGGCTACACCTTC
>TRBD1|TRBJ2-5|TRBV7-2|many
CASRPTGAETQYF
TGTGCCAGCAGACCCACAGGGGCGGAGACCCAGTACTTC
>.|TRBJ1-1|TRBV30|few
CACPFGGMAFF
TGTGCCTGCCCTTTTGGGGGGATGGCTTTCTTT
>.|TRBJ1-6|TRBV28|few
CASSPRDGFDNSPLHF
TGTGCCAGCAGTCCCAGGGACGGATTCGATAATTCACCCCTCCACTTT
>TRBD2|TRBJ2-4|TRBV7-2|.
CASSSPKAGPIKYF
TGTGCCAGCAGCTCCCCGAAAGCGGGGCCCATTAAGTACTTC
>.|TRBJ1-5|TRBV27|many
CASSLSRPSDSNQPQHF
TGTGCCAGCAGTCTCTCCCGCCCCAGCGATAGCAATCAGCCCCAGCATTTT
>TRBD1|TRBJ2-5|TRBV12-3/TRBV12-4|.
CASSKTDRVQETQYF
TGTGCCAGCAGCAAAACAGACAGGGTCCAAGAGACCCAGTACTTC
>.|TRBJ2-5|TRBV6-5|.
CASSYARRAGSLQETQYF
TGTGCCAGCAGTTATGCCAGGCGGGCCGGTTCTCTTCAAGAGACCCAGTACTTC
>.|TRBJ1-5|TRBV24-1|many
CATAAGAGNQPQHF
TGTGCCACAGCTGCGGGCGCGGGCAATCAGCCCCAGCATTTT
>.|TRBJ1-1|TRBV18|many
CASSPPSGTYNTEAFF
TGTGCCAGCTCACCACCGTCAGGGACCTATAACACTGAAGCTTTCTTT
>.|TRBJ1-1|TRBV28|few
CASTLGPNTEAFF
TGTGCCAGCACCCTGGGGCCGAACACTGAAGCTTTCTTT
>.|TRBJ2-7|TRBV6-2/TRBV6-3|.
CASSYSGMTAEQYF
TGTGCCAGCAGTTACTCCGGGATGACTGCCGAGCAGTACTTC
>.|TRBJ2-7|TRBV29-1|many
CSVVRIQGRYEQYF
TGCAGCGTTGTAAGAATTCAGGGACGATACGAGCAGTACTTC
>.|TRBJ2-7|TRBV30|.
CAWSAGWIYEQYF
TGTGCCTGGAGTGCTGGCTGGATCTACGAGCAGTACTTC
>TRBD1|TRBJ2-1|TRBV7-2|few
CASSINRGAGYNEQFF
TGTGCCAGCAGCATCAACAGGGGGGCTGGTTACAATGAGCAGTTCTTC
>.|TRBJ2-4|TRBV10-3|few
CAISVGTSKSIQYF
TGTGCCATCAGTGTCGGGACAAGCAAAAGCATTCAGTACTTC
>.|TRBJ1-1|TRBV19|.
CATGVNTEAFF
TGTGCCACGGGGGTGAACACTGAAGCTTTCTTT
>.|TRBJ2-7|TRBV29-1|few
CSVAMGATREQYF
TGCAGCGTTGCGATGGGGGCAACGAGGGAGCAGTACTTC
>.|TRBJ1-2|TRBV5-6|.
CASSFGRGYTF
TGTGCCAGCAGCTTTGGACGTGGCTACACCTTC
>.|TRBJ2-4|TRBV12-3/TRBV12-4|.
CASSSDPDRNIQYF
TGTGCCAGCAGTTCAGACCCGGACAGAAACATTCAGTACTTC
>TRBD2|TRBJ2-4|TRBV20-1|many
CSARDSSGSTKNIQYF
TGCAGTGCTAGAGATTCTAGCGGGAGCACCAAAAACATTCAGTACTTC
>TRBD1|TRBJ1-2|TRBV20-1|many
CSARTQGAGGYTF
TGCAGTGCTAGAACCCAGGGGGCGGGAGGCTACACCTTC
>TRBD1|TRBJ2-7|TRBV7-2|many
CASSRDQGAYEQYF
TGTGCCAGCAGCCGCGACCAGGGGGCCTACGAGCAGTACTTC
>TRBD1|TRBJ2-6|TRBV5-4|.
CASRRDRRSGANVLTF
TGTGCCAGCAGAAGGGACAGACGATCTGGGGCCAACGTCCTGACTTTC
>.|TRBJ2-3|TRBV6-5|many
CASSSLMDTQYF
TGTGCCAGCAGTTCTCTTATGGATACGCAGTATTTT